This section outlines one T cell receptor (beta chain) sequence together with its context. The data belong to a study of T cell changes during pregnancy in multiple sclerosis. CDR3 size: 15 residues. The trim removed 6 bases at V and 4 bases at J, leaving 8 bases unmatched. CDR1 is MNHEY and CDR2 is SMNVEV in the germline V gene (reference sequence). Using immunoSEQ multiplex PCR, the repertoire was profiled, and TCRdb retains in-frame clones only, with some absent. The repertoire holds fewer than 85,000 clones, over 75% seen once, with under 2.5% in the top ten. The chain employs TRBV27 and TRBJ2-3; 9 bases match TRBD1. The starting material was peripheral blood, obtained before pregnancy. This TCR derives from a female donor with multiple sclerosis, enrolled in a pregnancy study. Here the CDR3 reads CASSRDRARADTQYF. The CDR3 coding sequence is TGTGCCAGCAGCCGGGACAGGGCCAGGGCAGATACGCAGTATTTT.